Listed here are 4 T cell receptor beta chains from one sample, sequenced in a study of blood T cell repertoires in COVID-19. Here immunoSEQ multiplex PCR was the method, and the copy in TCRdb shows in-frame clones only, minus some. The sample has 200,000 to 300,000 clones; around 90% are singletons. What was sequenced was peripheral blood. The receptors here all came from a man aged 55 to 70 who had recovered from COVID-19.

This chain uses TRBV6-4 with TRBJ2-6; tentative D call: TRBD2 (6 bases). Germline CDR1 and CDR2: MRHNA and SNTAGT. The CDR3 length is 16 residues. The V gene lost 1 base and the J gene lost 1 base, with 8 bases spanning the gap. The CDR3 region is CASSDWAGSGANVLTF. The CDR3 nucleotides read TGTGCCAGCAGTGACTGGGCGGGGTCTGGGGCCAACGTCCTGACTTTC.

The genes are TRBV27 and TRBJ1-6, with D uncertain. Germline V gene data show CDR1 as MNHEY and CDR2 as SMNVEV (reference sequence). CDR3 size: 13 residues. Trimming removed 7 bases from V and 5 bases from J, with 9 bases in between. CDR3 residues: CASKWRDNSPLHF. CDR3 coding DNA: TGTGCCAGCAAGTGGAGGGATAATTCACCCCTCCACTTT.

The rearrangement joins TRBV10-1 to TRBJ2-3; TRBD1 matches 8 bases. The germline V gene encodes CDR1 WNHNN and CDR2 SYGVQD (reference sequence). The CDR3 extends over 15 amino acids. V dropped 0 bases and J dropped 6; count of bases not matched to a gene: 5. The CDR3 DNA reads as TGCGCCAGCAGTGAGTCGGGGGACAGGAAGGATACGCAGTATTTT. This codes for CASSESGDRKDTQYF.

The V gene is TRBV11-2, the J gene TRBJ2-3; D not resolved. V was shortened by 5 bases and J by 6 bases, with 12 bases between the two germline ends. There are 13 residues in the CDR3. Germline V gene data show CDR1 as SGHAT and CDR2 as FQNNGV. The CDR3 DNA reads as TGTGCCAGCAGCCCCCATTTCATGGATACGCAGTATTTT. Its translation is CASSPHFMDTQYF.